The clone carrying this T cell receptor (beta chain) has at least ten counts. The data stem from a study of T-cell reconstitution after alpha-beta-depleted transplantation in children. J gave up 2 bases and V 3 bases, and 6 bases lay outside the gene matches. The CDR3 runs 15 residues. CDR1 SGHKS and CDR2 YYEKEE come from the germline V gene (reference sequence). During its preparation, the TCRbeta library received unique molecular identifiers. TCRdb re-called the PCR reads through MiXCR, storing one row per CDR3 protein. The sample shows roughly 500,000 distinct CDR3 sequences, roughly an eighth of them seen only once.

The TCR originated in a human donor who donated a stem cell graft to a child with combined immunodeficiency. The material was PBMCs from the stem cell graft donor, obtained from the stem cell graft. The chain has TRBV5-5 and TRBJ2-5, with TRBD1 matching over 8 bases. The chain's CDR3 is CASSSLRTGQETQYF. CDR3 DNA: TGTGCCAGCAGCTCCCTACGGACAGGGCAAGAGACCCAGTACTTC.